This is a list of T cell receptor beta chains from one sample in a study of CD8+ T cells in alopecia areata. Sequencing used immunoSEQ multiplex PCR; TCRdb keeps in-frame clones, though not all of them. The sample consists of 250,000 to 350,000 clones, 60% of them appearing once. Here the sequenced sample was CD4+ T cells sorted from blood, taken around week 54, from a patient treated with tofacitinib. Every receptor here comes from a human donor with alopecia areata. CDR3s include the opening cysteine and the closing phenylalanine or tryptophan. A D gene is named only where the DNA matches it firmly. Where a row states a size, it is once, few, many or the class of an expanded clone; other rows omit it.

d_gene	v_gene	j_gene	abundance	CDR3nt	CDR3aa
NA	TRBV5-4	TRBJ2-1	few	TGTGCCAGCAGCTTGGTCCAGGGGCTCAACAATGAGCAGTTCTTC	CASSLVQGLNNEQFF
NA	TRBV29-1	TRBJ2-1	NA	TGCAGCGTCGAAAGGGCCCAGAATGAGCAGTTCTTC	CSVERAQNEQFF
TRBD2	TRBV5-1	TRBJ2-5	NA	TGCGCCAGCAGCTTGGGACTAGCAGAGACCCAGTACTTC	CASSLGLAETQYF
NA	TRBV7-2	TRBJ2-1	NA	TGTGCCAGCAGAATGAGCCGGGACTACAATGAGCAGTTCTTC	CASRMSRDYNEQFF
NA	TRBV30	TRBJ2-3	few	TGTGCCTGGAAGAAGGGAGGCCCGAGCACAGATACGCAGTATTTT	CAWKKGGPSTDTQYF
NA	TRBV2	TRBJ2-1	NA	TGTGCCAGCAGTCTTCGACTAGTTGGCAATGAGCAGTTCTTC	CASSLRLVGNEQFF
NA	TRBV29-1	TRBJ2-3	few	TGCAGCGTTGTTTTTATTCGGGGTTCAGATACGCAGTATTTT	CSVVFIRGSDTQYF
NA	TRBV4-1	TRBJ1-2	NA	TGCGCCAGCACCCTTTCCCGGGACGTTTATGGCTACACCTTC	CASTLSRDVYGYTF
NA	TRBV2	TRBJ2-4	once	TGTGCCAGCAGTCACAGGGACCTAGCCAAAAACATTCAGTACTTC	CASSHRDLAKNIQYF
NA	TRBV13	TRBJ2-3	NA	TGTGCCAGCAGCTTAAAGGCGGGGTACACAGATACGCAGTATTTT	CASSLKAGYTDTQYF
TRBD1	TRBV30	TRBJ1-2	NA	TGTGCCTTGGACAGGGGAATGGATAACTATGGCTACACCTTC	CALDRGMDNYGYTF
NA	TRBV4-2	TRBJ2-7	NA	TGTGCCAGCAGCCCCCCAGGCGGGACAGACATATACGAGCAGTACTTC	CASSPPGGTDIYEQYF
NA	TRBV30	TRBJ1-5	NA	TGTGCCTGGAGTGTGGCGGGGATACAGCCCCAGCATTTT	CAWSVAGIQPQHF
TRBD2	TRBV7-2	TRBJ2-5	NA	TGTGCCAGCAGCTCTGGGCGGGGGGGCCTGGAGACCCAGTACTTC	CASSSGRGGLETQYF
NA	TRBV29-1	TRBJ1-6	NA	TGCAGCGTTGGGATGGACTATAATTCACCCCTCCACTTT	CSVGMDYNSPLHF
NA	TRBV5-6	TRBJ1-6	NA	TGTGCCAGCAGCTTGAATGGATTAAATTCACCCCTCCACTTT	CASSLNGLNSPLHF
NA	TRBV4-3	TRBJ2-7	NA	TGCGCCAGCAGCCAAGATTTGGGGCTCGAGCAGTACTTC	CASSQDLGLEQYF
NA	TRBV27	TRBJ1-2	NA	TGTGCCAGCAGTCTTCAGGCTCAGTGGCCCTACACCTTC	CASSLQAQWPYTF
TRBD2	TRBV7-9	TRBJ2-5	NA	TGTGCCAGCAGCGGGGGGGTCCAGATCCAGGAGACCCAGTACTTC	CASSGGVQIQETQYF
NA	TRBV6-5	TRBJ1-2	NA	TGTGCCAGCAGTTACCGCAATTCCCAGGGCTACACCTTC	CASSYRNSQGYTF
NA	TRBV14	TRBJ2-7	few	TGTGCCAGCAGCCAAGAATTGGGACAACACTACGAGCAGTACTTC	CASSQELGQHYEQYF
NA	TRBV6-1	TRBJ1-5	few	TGTGCCAGCCATGGGGGGGACGGCAATCAGCCCCAGCATTTT	CASHGGDGNQPQHF
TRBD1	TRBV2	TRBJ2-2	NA	TGTGCCAGCAACGAGGCCAGGGGGTCATCCGGGGAGCTGTTTTTT	CASNEARGSSGELFF
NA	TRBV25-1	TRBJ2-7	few	TGTGCCAGCAGTGAATATGGGGCCACCTACGAGCAGTACTTC	CASSEYGATYEQYF
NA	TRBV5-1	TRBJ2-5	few	TGCGCCAGCAGCAAAAAAGAGACCCAGTACTTC	CASSKKETQYF
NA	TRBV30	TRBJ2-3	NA	TGTGCCTGGAGGAGGCAGGACACAGATACGCAGTATTTT	CAWRRQDTDTQYF
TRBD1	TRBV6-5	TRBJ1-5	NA	TGTGCCAGCAGTACAGACAGGGGTAGCAATCAGCCCCAGCATTTT	CASSTDRGSNQPQHF
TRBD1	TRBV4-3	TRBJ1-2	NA	TGCGCCAGCAGCCAAGGACAGGGGGCTGGCTATGGCTACACCTTC	CASSQGQGAGYGYTF
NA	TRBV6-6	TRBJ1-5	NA	TGTGCCAGCAGTTACGATATGGGCAATCAGCCCCAGCATTTT	CASSYDMGNQPQHF
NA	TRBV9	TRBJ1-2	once	TGTGCCAGCAGCGCCACCTCTTTTGGCTACACCTTC	CASSATSFGYTF
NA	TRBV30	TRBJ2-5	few	TGTGCCTGGAGTATGTCCCCTGGAGAAGAGACCCAGTACTTC	CAWSMSPGEETQYF
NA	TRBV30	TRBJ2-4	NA	TGTGCCTGGAGTGGGGGCCCGGGGAACATTCAGTACTTC	CAWSGGPGNIQYF
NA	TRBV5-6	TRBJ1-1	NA	TGTGCCAGCAGCCCCTCAACTGACAGGAGGGGGACTGAAGCTTTCTTT	CASSPSTDRRGTEAFF
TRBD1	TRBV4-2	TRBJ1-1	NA	TGTGCCAGCAGCTCCCGACAGGGCACTGAAGCTTTCTTT	CASSSRQGTEAFF
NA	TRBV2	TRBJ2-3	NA	TGTGCCAGCAGCCGAGACAGGAGCACGCAGTATTTT	CASSRDRSTQYF
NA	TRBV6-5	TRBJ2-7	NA	TGTGCCAGCAGTTACAGACAGAACGAGCAGTACTTC	CASSYRQNEQYF
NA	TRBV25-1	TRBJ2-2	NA	TGTGCCAGCAGTCGGCTTGACGGGGAGCTGTTTTTT	CASSRLDGELFF